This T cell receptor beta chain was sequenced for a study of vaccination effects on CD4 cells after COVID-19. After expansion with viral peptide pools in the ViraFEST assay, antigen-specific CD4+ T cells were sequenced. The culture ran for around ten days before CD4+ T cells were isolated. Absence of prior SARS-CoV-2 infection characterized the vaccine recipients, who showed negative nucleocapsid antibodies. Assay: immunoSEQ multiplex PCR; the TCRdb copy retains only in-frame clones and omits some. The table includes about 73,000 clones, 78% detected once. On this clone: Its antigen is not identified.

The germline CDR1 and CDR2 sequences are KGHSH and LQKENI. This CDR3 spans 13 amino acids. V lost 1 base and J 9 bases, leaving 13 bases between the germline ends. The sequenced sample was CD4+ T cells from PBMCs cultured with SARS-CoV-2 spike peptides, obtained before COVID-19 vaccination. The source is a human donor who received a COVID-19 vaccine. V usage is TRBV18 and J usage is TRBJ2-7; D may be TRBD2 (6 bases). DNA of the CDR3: TGTGCCAGCTCACCACGGGGGGACCACCGGCAGTACGTC. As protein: CASSPRGDHRQYV.